This note documents a single T cell receptor (beta chain) sequence. Antigen: not known. The CDR3 totals 15 residues. Trimming cost V 1 base and J 4 bases, with 13 bases left between them. Germline V gene lookup returns CDR1 SGHAT and CDR2 FQNNGV. TCR alpha and TCR beta cDNA libraries carrying sample barcodes and UMIs came from 5'RACE with constant-segment primers. TCRdb re-derived calls from the 5' RACE reads in MiXCR, one entry per CDR3 protein. Counted here are fewer than 300,000 distinct CDR3 sequences, 15% to 20% occurring once; the ten biggest clones make up more than 20%. These data come from a study of T-cell memory formation after mild COVID-19. Background on the study: Largely, the TCR clusters proved donor specific.

Whole-study findings and limits: Shrinking CD4+ clones were chiefly CM and EM; CD8+ ones were chiefly EMRA.

The material sequenced was PBMCs or a T cell subset sorted from them (not recorded which). The TCR was taken from a man aged 18 to 29 who had mild COVID-19 (a few samples of this study predate the infection). Cell type and time point are not known. The rearrangement links TRBV11-2 to TRBJ1-1; D ambiguous. The CDR3 region is CASSLGFFGSTEAFF. CDR3 coding DNA: TGTGCCAGCAGCTTAGGGTTCTTCGGGTCCACTGAAGCTTTCTTT.